Sequencing of this TCR beta chain was carried out in a study of OX40 agonist ivuxolimab in advanced cancers. Looking at the study overall: Enrolled patients in dose escalation had cancers that were hepatocellular carcinoma, melanoma, renal cell or head and neck cancer. Study outcomes and limitations: Low levels of normalized T-cell clonal expansion also appeared in some nonresponders.

Concerning this clone: Its antigen is currently unknown.

The CDR3 length is 14 residues. Germline CDR1 SGHRS, CDR2 YFSETQ. The V gene end was trimmed by 4 bases and the J gene end by 1 base; junction bases not matched to a gene: 3. Here immunoSEQ multiplex PCR was the method, and the copy in TCRdb shows in-frame clones only, minus some. The sample carries 80,000 to 95,000 clones, around 90% recorded once. The material sequenced was CD4+ or CD8+ T cells sorted from blood, taken in a trial of the OX40 agonist ivuxolimab. The TCR sequence derives from an adult with an advanced solid tumor such as melanoma, head and neck, liver or kidney cancer. This sequence joins TRBV5-1 and TRBJ1-1; 8 bases fit TRBD1. This CDR3 is CASSGRGQNTEAFF. The CDR3 nucleotides are TGCGCCAGCAGCGGCAGGGGGCAGAACACTGAAGCTTTCTTT. The full variable domain, completed using reference TRBV5-1 and TRBJ1-1, is KAGVTQTPRYLIKTRGQQVTLSCSPISGHRSVSWYQQTPGQGLQFLFEYFSETQRNKGNFPGRFSGRQFSNSRSEMNVSTLELGDSALYLCASSGRGQNTEAFFGQGTRLTVV.